The sequence of this T cell receptor (beta chain) was determined in a study of long-term antiretroviral therapy in people with HIV (dated by TCRdb to 2021 to 2024). At the level of the whole study: The earliest samples were collected about a decade before the 2015 WHO recommendation for immediate ART, when ART was typically delayed until CD4 counts fell. A retrospective serial study tested whether ART initiation and durable HIV suppression were associated with changes in peripheral blood TRB repertoire composition and diversity. From some 33 adults with confirmed HIV infection, the cohort provided approximately 190 cryopreserved PBMC samples, gathered serially across a mean of about six years (range 1-12). Among the approximately 30 participants with HIV, eleven to twelve were female. Test extractions of a monoclonal T-cell line alongside about 30 polyclonal samples showed no cross-contamination during QIAcube processing.

Turning to this clone: This clone's antigen is unknown. One junction end does not reproduce the germline sequence, and a read error may be involved.

On the study overall, not on this receptor specifically: Limited PBMC availability meant only the TCR beta chain was sequenced, without alpha chain pairing. ART initiation was associated with a significant increase in TRB diversity, but diversity stayed significantly below transplant donor controls even after long-term ART. Expanded TRB clones identified before ART initiation dominated the repertoire across all time points, though the dominance fluctuated and decreased in many PLHIV after ART. CDR3 length ranges in HIV repertoires were narrower than in controls, and network structure suggested an antigen-experienced repertoire with only a slight naive shift after ART. The samples were dated from the mid-2000s to the late 2010s, and the ART regimens that were used may be less effective than current ART regimens. Inferences about post-ART repertoire changes were limited because no data were available on ART adherence, viral resistance or therapy changes. Because pre-ART samples had limited cell numbers, unsorted PBMC were profiled rather than sorted CD4+ and CD8+ T cells.

CDR3 length: 12 amino acids, cysteine to phenylalanine. Only CDR3 DNA is held: 36 bases, read in frame from base 1. The germline V gene yields SGDLS for CDR1 and YYNGEE for CDR2. To be included, a participant needed at least one PBMC sample from before ART initiation plus at least two post-ART samples. All participants with HIV were treated in the United States of America. Before DNA extraction, cryopreserved samples containing roughly 0.9-10 million PBMC were thawed and washed. At the time of the earliest PBMC sample for each participant with HIV, ages ranged from about 20 to 55 years. Per participant, PBMC samples came from 1-4 timepoints prior to ART initiation and 2-8 timepoints following ART initiation, for a median of 7 samples. Serial HIV viral load, CD4+ T-cell count, ART history and demographic data were obtained for every participant. Using a Qiagen kit on a QIAcube, genomic DNA was extracted from unsorted PBMC, with samples processed in batches of 12.

Sequencing of the TRB variable region was done with the immunoSEQ hsTCRB v3.0 assay at survey level resolution. A depth of roughly 35,000-55,000 T-cell genomes per sample was targeted for TRB sequencing. An Illumina MiSeq with a v3 150-cycle kit was used to sequence the pooled TRB libraries. Processing in the source paper ran as follows. Repertoire analysis was run in R within a reproducible Nextflow workflow that covered QC, data transformation and analysis. LymphoSeq2, an R package for exploring AIRR-Seq data, was used to implement the custom analyses. Several samples that yielded fewer than 5000 total TRB sequences were excluded, so that approximately 200 HIV repertoires were analyzed. Among the 188 retained HIV repertoires, about 60 were collected before ART initiation and 120 to 140 were collected after ART initiation. Repertoires were downsampled to 5000 TRB nucleotide sequences, with summary statistics averaged over 100 downsampling iterations. TRB sequences were retained for analysis only if CDR3 regions of at least seven amino acids were present. Two measures captured diversity: a Shannon entropy-derived clonality score and the Gini coefficient. Repertoire networks linked the top 5000 CDR3 amino acid sequences whenever two sequences differed by an edit distance of one. Antigen specificity groups and MHC restriction were predicted for TRB CDR3 amino acid sequences with GLIPH2. CDR3 amino acid sequences were matched against VDJdb and McPAS-TCR to flag known CMV, EBV, HIV or tissue antigen associations. Pre-ART, post-ART and control groups were compared with Wilcoxon signed-rank tests and Holm-Bonferroni correction. What TCRdb holds here is the immuneACCESS table cut down to in-frame rearrangements. Part of the clones is not present; checked against another copy, under half of the missing clones reflect an unresolved V gene, and the others are unexplained. The V and J calls and clone size are taken from that table; D and trimming were inferred from the DNA. The table for this sample lists around 12,000 clones; 88% of them were counted only once. Together, the top ten hold approximately 20% of the sample.

Recombination joined TRBV9 with TRBJ1-3; a tentative D match to TRBD1 spans 5 bases. This specimen consisted of unsorted PBMCs, obtained 2.1 years after starting antiretroviral therapy. The sequence was collected from a woman in her thirties or forties with HIV. The bases read TGTGCCAGCAGCGTAACTCGACAGCTCCAGAATTTT. The encoded protein is CASSVTRQLQNF.